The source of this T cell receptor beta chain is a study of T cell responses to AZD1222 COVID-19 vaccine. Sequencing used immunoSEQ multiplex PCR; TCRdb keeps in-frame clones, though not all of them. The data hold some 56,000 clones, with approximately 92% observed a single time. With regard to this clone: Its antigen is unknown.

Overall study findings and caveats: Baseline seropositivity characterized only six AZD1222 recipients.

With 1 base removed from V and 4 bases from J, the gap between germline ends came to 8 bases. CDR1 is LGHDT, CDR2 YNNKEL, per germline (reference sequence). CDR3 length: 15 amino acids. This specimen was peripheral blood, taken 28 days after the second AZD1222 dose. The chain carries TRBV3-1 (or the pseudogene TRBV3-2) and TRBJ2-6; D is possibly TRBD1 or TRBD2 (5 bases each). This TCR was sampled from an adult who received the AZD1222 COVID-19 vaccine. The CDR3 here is CASSQGDPGANVLTF. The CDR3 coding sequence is TGTGCCAGCAGCCAAGGGGACCCCGGGGCCAACGTCCTGACTTTC.